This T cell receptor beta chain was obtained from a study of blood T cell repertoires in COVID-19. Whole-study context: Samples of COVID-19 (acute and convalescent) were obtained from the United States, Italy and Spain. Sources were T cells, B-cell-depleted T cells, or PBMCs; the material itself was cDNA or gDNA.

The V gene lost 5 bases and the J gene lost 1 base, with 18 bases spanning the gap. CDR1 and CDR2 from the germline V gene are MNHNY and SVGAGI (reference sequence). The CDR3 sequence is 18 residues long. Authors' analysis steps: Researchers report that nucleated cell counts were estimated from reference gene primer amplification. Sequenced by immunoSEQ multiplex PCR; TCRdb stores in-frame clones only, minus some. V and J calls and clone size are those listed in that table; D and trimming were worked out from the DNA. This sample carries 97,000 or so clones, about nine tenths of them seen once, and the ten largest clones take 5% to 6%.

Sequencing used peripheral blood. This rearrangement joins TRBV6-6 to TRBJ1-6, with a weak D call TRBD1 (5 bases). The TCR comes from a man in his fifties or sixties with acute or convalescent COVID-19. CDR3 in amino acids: CASSPKGRAPSYNSPLHF. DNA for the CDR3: TGTGCCAGCAGTCCAAAAGGCAGGGCCCCATCCTATAATTCACCCCTCCACTTT.